Presented here are 19 T cell receptor beta chains from one specimen sequenced in a study of radiation and T cells in renal cell carcinoma. Sequencing was performed with immunoSEQ multiplex PCR; in TCRdb, only in-frame clones are kept and a portion is missing. The sample lists under 35,000 clones, approximately 81% occurring once. Documented time point: blood 4 weeks post-SBRT, at nephrectomy. Described treatment: 15 Gy SBRT to primary tumor, nephrectomy 4 weeks later. Here the sequenced sample was blood, taken from a patient whose treatment included radiotherapy and nephrectomy. These receptors all stem from a man aged 55 to 70 with renal cell carcinoma.

This rearrangement joins TRBV6-4 to TRBJ1-6; D is possibly TRBD1 (5 bases). The CDR3 contains 15 residues. Per germline, CDR1 MRHNA and CDR2 SNTAGT. The V end was cut by 6 bases, the J end by 4 bases, with 13 bases between. As DNA, the CDR3 is TGTGCCAGCAGCCCCGGGGCCTCTTATAATTCACCCCTCCACTTT. Its translation: CASSPGASYNSPLHF.

The J gene is TRBJ2-7, the V gene TRBV6-6; D possibly matches TRBD1 or TRBD2 (5 bases each). Germline CDR1 is MNHNY and CDR2 is SVGAGI (reference sequence). The CDR3 extends over 14 amino acids. V was cut by 3 bases and J by 6 bases, with 15 bases left in between. The CDR3 sequence: CASSYFREGGEQYF. CDR3 bases: TGTGCCAGCAGTTATTTCAGGGAAGGAGGCGAGCAGTACTTC.

V and J are TRBV10-1 and TRBJ2-5; a possible D gene is TRBD2 (6 bases). The CDR3 contains 13 residues. Deletions cut 5 bases from V and 1 base from J, with 8 bases between. CDR1 WNHNN and CDR2 SYGVQD come from the germline V gene (reference sequence). CDR3 sequence reads: CASSPGLQETQYF. CDR3 nucleotide sequence: TGCGCCAGCAGTCCGGGACTCCAAGAGACCCAGTACTTC.

CDR3 in DNA: TGTGCCAGCAGTATTGGAGCCCTTGACTACGAGCAGTACTTC. Translation gives CASSIGALDYEQYF. V usage is TRBV6-6 and J usage is TRBJ2-7; the D is unclear. The CDR3 runs to 14 residues. Trimming removed 5 bases at V and 3 bases at J, with 14 bases between. Germline loops: CDR1 MNHNY, CDR2 SVGAGI (reference sequence).

This clone was seen just once. The chain uses TRBV19 and TRBJ2-1, with 11 bases identical to TRBD2. This CDR3 has 18 residues. The germline V gene encodes CDR1 LNHDA and CDR2 SQIVND (reference sequence). V lost 10 bases, J lost 0 bases, and 14 bases stayed unmatched. The CDR3 bases are TGTGCCACAGACCCGGGACTAGCGGTCTTTAGCTCCTACAATGAGCAGTTCTTC. It is translated as CATDPGLAVFSSYNEQFF.

This chain links TRBV7-2 with TRBJ2-7; D not resolved. V was cut by 5 bases and J by 4 bases, with 18 bases left in between. This CDR3 is built from 15 residues. Germline assignment: CDR1 SGHTA and CDR2 FQGNSA. CDR3 nucleotide sequence: TGTGCCAGCAGCCAGAGCTTCGGCCAAGGGTACGAGCAGTACTTC. Protein sequence: CASSQSFGQGYEQYF.

The table lists this clone with a few counts. The V call is TRBV7-2, the J call TRBJ2-7; D uncertain. The CDR3 consists of 12 residues. Trimming removed 3 bases from V and 0 bases from J, with 3 bases in between. The V gene's germline CDR1 is SGHTA and CDR2 FQGNSA. The CDR3 DNA reads as TGTGCCAGCAGCTTGACCTCCTACGAGCAGTACTTC. It yields the protein CASSLTSYEQYF.

Comment on this clone: Within the sample, other DNA sequences also encode this same CDR3. This chain links TRBV7-9 with TRBJ2-7, with 8 nucleotides matching TRBD2. The trim removed 4 bases at V and 3 bases at J, leaving 5 bases unmatched. CDR3 length: 14 residues. The V gene's germline CDR1 is SEHNR and CDR2 FQNEAQ (reference sequence). CDR3 loop: CASSSGAGGYEQYF. The CDR3 DNA is TGTGCCAGCAGCTCCGGGGCGGGAGGCTACGAGCAGTACTTC.

This clone occurred a few times. The CDR3 coding sequence is TGTGCCAGCACGATACAGGGGACTCAGCCCCAGCATTTT. Its protein product is CASTIQGTQPQHF. The chain joins TRBV2 to TRBJ1-5; 7 nucleotides agree with TRBD1. Looked up from germline, CDR1 is SNHLY and CDR2 is FYNNEI. V lost 7 bases and J lost 6; bases outside the gene matches: 6. This CDR3 is 13 amino acids long.

This chain connects TRBV25-1 to TRBJ2-2; no definite D call. The CDR3 consists of 13 residues. With 7 bases removed from V and 1 base from J, the gap between germline ends came to 7 bases. From germline, CDR1 is MGHDK and CDR2 SYGVNS. The CDR3 loop is CASTPQNTGELFF. The DNA for the CDR3 is TGTGCCAGCACTCCCCAGAACACCGGGGAGCTGTTTTTT.

This chain connects TRBV5-1 to TRBJ1-6; 8 nucleotides agree with TRBD1. Germline V gene sequence: CDR1 SGHRS, CDR2 YFSETQ. This CDR3 is 15 amino acids long. Germline trimming cut 0 bases from V and 7 bases from J; bases unmatched to any gene: 3. As DNA, the CDR3 is TGCGCCAGCAGCTTGGACAGGGGGTCGAATTCACCCCTCCACTTT. As protein: CASSLDRGSNSPLHF.

This clone showed up just a few times. The chain has TRBV5-5 and TRBJ2-7; 13 positions match TRBD2. CDR3 length: 16 residues. V lost 2 bases and J lost 7; bases outside the gene matches: 9. Germline V CDR1 and CDR2: SGHKS, YYEKEE (reference sequence). The CDR3 DNA follows: TGTGCCAGCAGCTTTATGACCGGGACTAGCGGGGTTGAGCAGTACTTC. Residues: CASSFMTGTSGVEQYF. The whole variable domain, remainder taken from reference TRBV5-5 and TRBJ2-7, is DAGVTQSPTHLIKTRGQQVTLRCSPISGHKSVSWYQQVLGQGPQFIFQYYEKEERGRGNFPDRFSARQFPNYSSELNVNALLLGDSALYLCASSFMTGTSGVEQYFGPGTRLTVT.

The CDR3 is CAWGEEIRLFF. The DNA for the CDR3 is TGTGCCTGGGGCGAGGAGATACGACTGTTTTTT. The chain carries TRBV30 and TRBJ1-4; no definite D call. The CDR3 is 11 amino acids. Trimming stripped 5 bases from V and 13 bases from J, with 14 bases between. The germline V gene encodes CDR1 GTSNPN and CDR2 SVGIG (reference sequence).

The J gene is TRBJ1-5, the V gene TRBV7-8; D call uncertain. The CDR3 length is 13 residues. Germline values: CDR1 SGHVS, CDR2 FQNEAQ. The V end was cut by 4 bases, the J end by 10 bases, with 14 bases between. This chain's CDR3 is CASSSTRTGPQHF. The CDR3 nucleotides read TGTGCCAGCAGCTCTACACGGACGGGACCCCAGCATTTT.

For the CDR3, the DNA is TGTGCCAGCAGCTTGGACCCGTGGCGGGAAGTGAACCTCCACTTT. Encoded protein: CASSLDPWREVNLHF. The chain is built from TRBV5-4 and TRBJ1-6, with D unresolved. CDR1 is SGHNT and CDR2 is YYREEE in the germline V gene (reference sequence). This CDR3 is 15 amino acids long. Trimming removed 0 bases at V and 15 bases at J, with 19 bases between.

This clone was seen just once. The chain has TRBV5-4 and TRBJ2-7, with a possible D match to TRBD1 (5 bases). The CDR3 has 15 amino acids. Trimming left V 3 bases short and J 9 bases short, with 22 bases between. CDR1 is SGHNT and CDR2 is YYREEE in the germline V gene (reference sequence). The CDR3 region is CASSSTGQVGVGQYF. CDR3 in DNA: TGTGCCAGCAGCTCCACAGGTCAGGTAGGCGTCGGGCAGTACTTC.

This sequence joins TRBV6-1 and TRBJ1-3, with 8 bases aligning to TRBD1. V lost 4 bases and J lost 2; bases outside the gene matches: 7. The germline V gene encodes CDR1 MNHNS and CDR2 SASEGT. The CDR3 is made up of 16 amino acids. The CDR3 DNA follows: TGTGCCAGCAGTGTTGGACAGGGAAGGGCTGGAAACACCATATATTTT. As protein: CASSVGQGRAGNTIYF.

This chain connects TRBV19 to TRBJ1-6; D perhaps matches TRBD1 (5 bases). Trimming took 5 bases from V and 8 from J, leaving 22 bases between them. Germline CDR1 reads LNHDA; CDR2 reads SQIVND (reference sequence). The CDR3 has 17 amino acids. The CDR3 region has the DNA TGTGCCAGTAGTTATGAACCAGGAGCCACAGGCGATTCACCCCTCCACTTT. Amino acids: CASSYEPGATGDSPLHF. Combining the CDR3 with reference TRBV19 and TRBJ1-6 gives the whole variable domain DGGITQSPKYLFRKEGQNVTLSCEQNLNHDAMYWYRQDPGQGLRLIYYSQIVNDFQKGDIAEGYSVSREKKESFPLTVTSAQKNPTAFYLCASSYEPGATGDSPLHFGNGTRLTVT.

The genes are TRBV7-2 and TRBJ2-7, with D possibly being TRBD2 (6 bases). The germline V gene has CDR1 SGHTA and CDR2 FQGNSA. The length of the CDR3 is 16 residues. The V and J ends lost 1 base and 1 base respectively, with 14 bases between them. The CDR3 sequence: CASSLVASEISYEQYF. The CDR3 DNA sequence: TGTGCCAGCAGCTTAGTTGCTAGCGAGATTTCCTACGAGCAGTACTTC.